Sequencing of this T cell receptor (beta chain) was carried out in a study of blood T cell repertoires in COVID-19. Study-wide background: Both acute and convalescent COVID-19 samples were obtained from the United States, Italy and Spain. PBMCs, B-cell-depleted T cells, or T cells were the source of the cDNA or gDNA that made up the material.

The authors' processing: By means of reference gene primer amplification, nucleated cell counts were estimated. The method was immunoSEQ multiplex PCR; TCRdb's version includes in-frame clones alone and lacks a portion of them. The V and J calls and clone size are taken from that table; D and trimming were inferred from the DNA. The sample shows tens of thousands of clones, roughly 90% of them seen only once. Between the trimmed V and J ends, which lost 1 base and 4 bases, there was a span of 13 bases. CDR3 length equals 15 residues. Germline values: CDR1 MDHEN, CDR2 SYDVKM. The receptor's source is a human donor in a cohort sampled during active COVID-19. Sequencing was carried out using peripheral blood. This chain joins TRBV28 and TRBJ1-1, with D maybe TRBD1 (6 bases). CDR3 coding DNA: TGTGCCAGCAGTTTATCGGGCAGGGGAGCCACTGAAGCTTTCTTT. Translation gives CASSLSGRGATEAFF.